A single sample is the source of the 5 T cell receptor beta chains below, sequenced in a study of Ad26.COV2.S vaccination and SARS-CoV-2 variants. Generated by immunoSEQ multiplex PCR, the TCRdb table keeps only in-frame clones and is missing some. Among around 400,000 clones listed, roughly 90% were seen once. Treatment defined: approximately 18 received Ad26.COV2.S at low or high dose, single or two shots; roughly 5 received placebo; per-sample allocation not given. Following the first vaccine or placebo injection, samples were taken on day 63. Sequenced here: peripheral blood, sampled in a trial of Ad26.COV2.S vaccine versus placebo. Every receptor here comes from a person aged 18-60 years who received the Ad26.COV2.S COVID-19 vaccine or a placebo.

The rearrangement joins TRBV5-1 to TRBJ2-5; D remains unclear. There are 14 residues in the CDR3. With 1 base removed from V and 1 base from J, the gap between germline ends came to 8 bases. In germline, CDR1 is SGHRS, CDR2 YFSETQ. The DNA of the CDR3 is TGCGCCAGCAGCTTGCTCGGCCTCCAAGAGACCCAGTACTTC. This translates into CASSLLGLQETQYF.

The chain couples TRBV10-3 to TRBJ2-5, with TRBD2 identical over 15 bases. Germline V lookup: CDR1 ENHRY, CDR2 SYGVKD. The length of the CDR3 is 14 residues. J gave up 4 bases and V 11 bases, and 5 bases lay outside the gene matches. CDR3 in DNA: TGTGCCGTGGGACTAGCGGGAGGTCGAGAGACCCAGTACTTC. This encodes CAVGLAGGRETQYF.

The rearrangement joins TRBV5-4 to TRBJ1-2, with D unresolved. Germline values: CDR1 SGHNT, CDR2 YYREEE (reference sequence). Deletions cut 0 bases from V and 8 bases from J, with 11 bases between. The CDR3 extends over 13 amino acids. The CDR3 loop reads CASSLAGTGGYTF. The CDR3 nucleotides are TGTGCCAGCAGCTTGGCCGGAACGGGGGGCTACACCTTC.

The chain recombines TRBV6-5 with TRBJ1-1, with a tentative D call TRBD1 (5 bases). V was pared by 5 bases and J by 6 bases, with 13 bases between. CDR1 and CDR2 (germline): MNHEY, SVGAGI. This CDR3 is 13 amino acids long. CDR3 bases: TGTGCCAGCAGTCTCGCCGGGGCACCTGAAGCTTTCTTT. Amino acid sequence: CASSLAGAPEAFF.

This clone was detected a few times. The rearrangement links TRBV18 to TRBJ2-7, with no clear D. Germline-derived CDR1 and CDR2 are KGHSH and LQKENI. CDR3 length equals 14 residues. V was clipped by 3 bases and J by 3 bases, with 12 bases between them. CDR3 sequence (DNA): TGTGCCAGCTCACCCTCACCGATAAACTACGAGCAGTACTTC. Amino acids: CASSPSPINYEQYF.